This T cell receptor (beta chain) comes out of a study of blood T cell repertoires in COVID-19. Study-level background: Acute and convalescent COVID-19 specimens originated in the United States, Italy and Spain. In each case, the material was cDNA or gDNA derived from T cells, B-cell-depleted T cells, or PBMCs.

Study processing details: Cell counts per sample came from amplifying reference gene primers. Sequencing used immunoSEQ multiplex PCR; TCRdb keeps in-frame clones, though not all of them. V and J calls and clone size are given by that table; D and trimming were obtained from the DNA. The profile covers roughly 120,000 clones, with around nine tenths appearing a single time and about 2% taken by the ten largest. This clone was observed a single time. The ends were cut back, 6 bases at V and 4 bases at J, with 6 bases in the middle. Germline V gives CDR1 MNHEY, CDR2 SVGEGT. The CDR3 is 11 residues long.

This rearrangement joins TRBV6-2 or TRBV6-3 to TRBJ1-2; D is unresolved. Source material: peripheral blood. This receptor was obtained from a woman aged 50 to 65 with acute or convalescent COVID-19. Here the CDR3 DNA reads TGTGCCAGCAGCACTGGCTATGGCTACACCTTC. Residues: CASSTGYGYTF.